This T cell receptor (beta chain) was recorded in a study of early T cells in non-severe SARS-CoV-2 infection. Study-level background: Chains stayed unpaired after sequencing of bulk RNA from unsorted whole blood. Study observations and caveats: The VDJdb matching leaned toward anti-spike CD8 responses and overlooked private and CD4 specificities.

Each cDNA molecule carried a unique molecular identifier. TCRdb passed the 5' RACE reads through MiXCR, listing each CDR3 protein once. The table includes fewer than 35,000 distinct CDR3 sequences, about 4.6% detected once. A word on this clonotype: What it binds is unknown. One junction end does not reproduce the germline sequence, and a read error may be involved.

The germline V gene encodes CDR1 MDHEN and CDR2 SYDVKM. This CDR3 is built from 15 residues. The V and J genes are TRBV28 and TRBJ1-5; TRBD1 matches 9 bases. Material for sequencing was whole blood. The receptor was derived from an adult who was a healthcare worker with PCR-confirmed SARS-CoV-2 infection or an uninfected control (not recorded which). CDR3 in DNA: TGTGCCGGCAGTCTAGGGACAGGGTCCAATCAGCCCCAGCATTTT. Protein: CAGSLGTGSNQPQHF. The entire variable domain, with the rest obtained from reference TRBV28 and TRBJ1-5, is as follows: DVKVTQSSRYLVKRTGEKVFLECVQDMDHENMFWYRQDPGLGLRLIYFSYDVKMKEKGDIPEGYSVSREKKERFSLILESASTNQTSMYLCAGSLGTGSNQPQHFGDGTRLSIL.